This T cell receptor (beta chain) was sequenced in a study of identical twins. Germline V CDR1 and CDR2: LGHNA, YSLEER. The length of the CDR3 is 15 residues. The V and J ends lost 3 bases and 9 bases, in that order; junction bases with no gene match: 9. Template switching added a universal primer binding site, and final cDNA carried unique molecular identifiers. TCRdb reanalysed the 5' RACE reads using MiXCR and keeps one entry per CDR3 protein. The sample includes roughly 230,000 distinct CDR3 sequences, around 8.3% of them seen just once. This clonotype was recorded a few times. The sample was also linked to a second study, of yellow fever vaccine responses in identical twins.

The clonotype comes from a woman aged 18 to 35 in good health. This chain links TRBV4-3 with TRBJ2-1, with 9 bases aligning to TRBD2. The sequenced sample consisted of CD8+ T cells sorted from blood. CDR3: CASSQEIAGEGEQFF. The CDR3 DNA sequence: TGCGCCAGCAGCCAGGAAATAGCGGGAGAGGGTGAGCAGTTCTTC.